This TCR beta chain is drawn from a study of CD8 T cells in ankylosing spondylitis. Study-wide findings and caveats: Ankylosing spondylitis blood appeared to carry a characteristic TCR beta motif of roughly eight highly homologous variants.

Note on this clonotype: The antigen remains unidentified.

The CDR3 is 12 amino acids. V shed 1 base and J shed 5 bases, with 8 bases lying between them. Germline CDR1 SQVTM, CDR2 ANQGSEA. TCRdb re-derived calls from the 5' RACE reads in MiXCR, one entry per CDR3 protein. The table lists 250,000 to 350,000 distinct CDR3 sequences, roughly 8% of them singletons. Sequenced: blood, either unsorted or a sorted T cell fraction (not recorded which). The receptor was isolated from a male donor with ankylosing spondylitis. The V and J genes are TRBV29-1 and TRBJ2-5; tentatively, D is TRBD1 or TRBD2 (5 bases each). Here the CDR3 DNA reads TGCAGCGTTGAAGGGGGCGGGGAGACCCAGTACTTC. This gives the protein CSVEGGGETQYF.